The 28 T cell receptor beta chains listed next were all sequenced from one sample in a study of T-cell reconstitution after alpha-beta-depleted transplantation in children. Preparation of the TCRbeta library was carried out with unique molecular identifiers. TCRdb used MiXCR to reprocess the PCR reads, holding one entry per CDR3 protein. The sample holds about a million distinct CDR3 sequences, about 29% seen once. The sequenced sample was PBMCs, mostly from graft donor cells, obtained 360 days after TCRalphabeta/CD19-depleted stem cell transplant. The source of these receptors is a boy under two years old who had a stem cell transplant for SCID, so the T cells may come from the graft donor.

The V gene is TRBV5-8, the J gene TRBJ2-1; 9 nucleotides line up with TRBD2. In germline, CDR1 is SGHTS, CDR2 YDEGEE. The CDR3 loop spans 17 amino acids. V lost 4 bases to trimming and J lost 7 bases; unmatched junction nucleotides: 15. The DNA of the CDR3 is TGTGCCAGCAGCGCCCGGCTAGAGCGGGGGGTTGGGAATGAGCAGTTCTTC. It is translated as CASSARLERGVGNEQFF. The full variable domain, rest sourced from reference TRBV5-8 and TRBJ2-1, is EAGVTQSPTHLIKTRGQQATLRCSPISGHTSVYWYQQALGLGLQFLLWYDEGEERNRGNFPPRFSGRQFPNYSSELNVNALELEDSALYLCASSARLERGVGNEQFFGPGTRLTVL.

The rearrangement links TRBV7-2 to TRBJ2-2; D tentatively fits TRBD1 or TRBD2 (5 bases each). CDR3 length: 13 amino acids. Germline V lookup: CDR1 SGHTA, CDR2 FQGNSA. Trimming took 2 bases from V and 10 from J, leaving 11 bases between them. The DNA of the CDR3 is TGTGCCAGCAGCTTAAACCGGGGCCCGGAGCTGTTTTTT. Translation gives CASSLNRGPELFF.

The chain couples TRBV9 to TRBJ2-5; no reliable D call. The length of the CDR3 is 14 residues. Trimming took 3 bases from V and 5 from J, leaving 14 bases between them. Germline lookup yields CDR1 SGDLS and CDR2 YYNGEE. The CDR3 coding sequence is TGTGCCAGCAGCGCCGGGTCCAGGTTCGAGACCCAGTACTTC. It yields the protein CASSAGSRFETQYF.

This clonotype came up a few times. The chain joins TRBV5-1 to TRBJ1-2; D possibly corresponds to TRBD1 (6 bases). Trimming took 0 bases from V and 6 from J, leaving 12 bases between them. The CDR3 contains 14 residues. Germline V CDR1 and CDR2: SGHRS, YFSETQ. CDR3 sequence (DNA): TGCGCCAGCAGCTTGGAACAGGGACTGCATGGCTACACCTTC. It translates to CASSLEQGLHGYTF.

This clonotype turned up a few times. The J gene is TRBJ2-1, the V gene TRBV7-2, with D hard to call. This CDR3 comprises 14 residues. V lost 1 base and J lost 8, with 12 bases in between. Germline V CDR1 and CDR2: SGHTA, FQGNSA. Written as DNA, the CDR3 is TGTGCCAGCAGCTTAGGCTCGGTCTGGGATGAGCAGTTCTTC. This sequence encodes CASSLGSVWDEQFF.

The chain couples TRBV9 to TRBJ2-7; 8 bases align to TRBD1. Germline V gives CDR1 SGDLS, CDR2 YYNGEE. The junction had 4 bases not matched to a gene; V was cut back by 0 bases and J by 5 bases. There are 14 residues in the CDR3. As DNA, the CDR3 is TGTGCCAGCAGCGTAGCAGCAGGGGGCAACGAGCAGTACTTC. Its protein product is CASSVAAGGNEQYF. Full variable domain (outside the CDR3, taken from reference TRBV9 and TRBJ2-7): DSGVTQTPKHLITATGQRVTLRCSPRSGDLSVYWYQQSLDQGLQFLIQYYNGEERAKGNILERFSAQQFPDLHSELNLSSLELGDSALYFCASSVAAGGNEQYFGPGTRLTVT.

The table lists this clonotype with a few counts. The V and J genes are TRBV19 and TRBJ2-1; 7 bases align to TRBD2. Per germline, CDR1 LNHDA and CDR2 SQIVND (reference sequence). This CDR3 is built from 18 residues. Losses at the gene ends were 5 bases for V and 1 base for J; bases not matched to a gene: 14. The chain's CDR3 is CASSLGWEGLNSYNEQFF. For the CDR3, the DNA is TGTGCCAGTAGTCTGGGATGGGAGGGGCTAAATTCCTACAATGAGCAGTTCTTC.

The chain employs TRBV20-1 and TRBJ2-1; D perhaps matches TRBD2 (5 bases). Trimming removed 0 bases at V and 7 bases at J, with 13 bases between. This CDR3 comprises 14 residues. Germline V lookup: CDR1 DFQATT, CDR2 SNEGSKA (reference sequence). The CDR3 nucleotides are TGCAGTGCTAGAGATGGGCTAGCAACAAATGAGCAGTTCTTC. As protein: CSARDGLATNEQFF.

There are a few counts of this clonotype. The chain employs TRBV2 and TRBJ2-1, with TRBD2 matching over 9 bases. This CDR3 spans 16 amino acids. Germline V gene data show CDR1 as SNHLY and CDR2 as FYNNEI. V dropped 6 bases and J dropped 5; count of bases not matched to a gene: 11. The CDR3 protein is CASSRDSGGGHNEQFF. The CDR3 DNA is TGTGCCAGCAGCCGAGATAGCGGGGGCGGCCACAATGAGCAGTTCTTC.

This chain uses TRBV29-1 with TRBJ2-1; D is ambiguous. This CDR3 region has 11 residues. Germline CDR1 SQVTM, CDR2 ANQGSEA. Trimming took off 8 bases at V and 2 bases at J, with 7 bases between the two ends. CDR3 DNA: TGCAGCCTGGGAACCTACAATGAGCAGTTCTTC. Translation gives CSLGTYNEQFF.

V gene TRBV12-3 or TRBV12-4 combines with J gene TRBJ2-7; 8 nucleotides line up with TRBD1. The CDR3 is 17 residues long. The ends lost 5 bases at V and 4 bases at J; junction bases unmatched: 16. The CDR3, as DNA: TGTGCCAGCAGTCCTCACTCAACCTGGACAGGGAGGTACGAGCAGTACTTC. Translated: CASSPHSTWTGRYEQYF.

DNA for the CDR3: TGCAGTGCCCTAGGTCCCGAATTCCCGGGGCCCCAGCATTTT. Translated, it gives CSALGPEFPGPQHF. The chain recombines TRBV20-1 with TRBJ1-5; D is unresolved. Trimming pared 6 bases from V and 9 bases from J, leaving 21 bases between. Germline V gene sequence: CDR1 DFQATT, CDR2 SNEGSKA (reference sequence). There are 14 residues in the CDR3.

V usage is TRBV7-3 and J usage is TRBJ2-1, with D perhaps TRBD1 (5 bases). V was shortened by 1 base and J by 6 bases, with 13 bases between the two germline ends. This CDR3 contains 15 residues. The germline CDR1 and CDR2 sequences are SGHTA and FQGTGA. The CDR3 region has the DNA TGTGCCAGCAGCTTAATGGCAGGGTTGAGCAATGAGCAGTTCTTC. Translation: CASSLMAGLSNEQFF.

This clonotype came up a few times. This chain uses TRBV28 with TRBJ2-7, with 10 bases fitting TRBD1. The V gene end was trimmed by 4 bases and the J gene end by 2 bases; junction bases not matched to a gene: 5. This CDR3 spans 15 amino acids. Germline V gives CDR1 MDHEN, CDR2 SYDVKM. In nucleotides, the CDR3 is TGTGCCAGCAGTTACGGGACAGGGGCAACCTACGAGCAGTACTTC. It codes for CASSYGTGATYEQYF.

The chain joins TRBV4-3 to TRBJ2-3; 9 bases are a match to TRBD2. The CDR3 sequence is 16 residues long. Losses at the gene ends were 1 base for V and 4 bases for J; bases not matched to a gene: 6. The germline gives CDR1 LGHNA, CDR2 YSLEER. CDR3 amino acids: CASSQVTAGGPDTQYF. As DNA, the CDR3 is TGCGCCAGCAGCCAAGTAACAGCGGGGGGACCAGATACGCAGTATTTT.

The chain recombines TRBV5-1 with TRBJ2-6; D unclear. This CDR3 spans 15 amino acids. The V gene's germline CDR1 is SGHRS and CDR2 YFSETQ. Trimming left V 4 bases short and J 1 base short, with 9 bases between. CDR3 nucleotides: TGCGCCAGCAGCGTACCCCTTTCTGGGGCCAACGTCCTGACTTTC. Encoded protein: CASSVPLSGANVLTF.

This clonotype was counted once. This chain joins TRBV9 and TRBJ2-2; 8 bases line up with TRBD1. The CDR3 contains 17 residues. V was clipped by 3 bases and J by 5 bases; unmatched bases: 12. CDR1 SGDLS and CDR2 YYNGEE come from the germline V gene. The CDR3: CASSGSGTGAFTGELFF. In nucleotides, the CDR3 is TGTGCCAGCAGCGGCTCCGGGACAGGAGCATTTACCGGGGAGCTGTTTTTT.

This clonotype was seen a handful of times. V and J are TRBV4-1 and TRBJ2-1, with D perhaps matching TRBD2 (5 bases). CDR3 length: 17 residues. V gave up 0 bases and J gave up 0 bases, with 12 bases separating them. Germline V CDR1 and CDR2: MGHRA, YSYEKL. CDR3 DNA sequence: TGCGCCAGCAGCCAAGATTACGGGATCAGCTCCTACAATGAGCAGTTCTTC. Translating gives CASSQDYGISSYNEQFF.

In its sample, this clonotype was seen a few times. The V gene is TRBV27, the J gene TRBJ2-7; 8 nucleotides agree with TRBD1. V lost 6 bases to trimming and J lost 1 base; unmatched junction nucleotides: 5. The germline V gene encodes CDR1 MNHEY and CDR2 SMNVEV (reference sequence). This CDR3 region has 14 residues. The CDR3 spells CASRRTGRSYEQYF. CDR3 sequence (DNA): TGTGCCAGCAGGAGGACAGGGAGATCCTACGAGCAGTACTTC.

There are a few counts of this clonotype. The chain is built from TRBV4-2 and TRBJ1-1; D might be TRBD1 (5 bases). V was shortened by 2 bases and J by 1 base, with 11 bases between the two germline ends. The CDR3 runs to 15 residues. The germline CDR1 and CDR2 sequences are LGHNA and YNFKEQ. CDR3 DNA sequence: TGTGCCAGCAGCCAATTAGGACACGGGAACACTGAAGCTTTCTTT. This gives the protein CASSQLGHGNTEAFF.

This chain joins TRBV29-1 and TRBJ2-1, with D possibly called TRBD1 or TRBD2 (5 bases each). Trimming removed 8 bases from V and 3 bases from J, with 11 bases in between. CDR1 is SQVTM and CDR2 is ANQGSEA in the germline V gene. The CDR3 runs 12 residues. CDR3 bases: TGCAGCTTCAGGGACCACTACAATGAGCAGTTCTTC. Protein product: CSFRDHYNEQFF.

The chain employs TRBV5-1 and TRBJ2-1, with 15 bases aligning to TRBD2. V shed 7 bases and J 4 bases; nucleotides not matched to a gene: 3. The CDR3 has 15 amino acids. Germline V CDR1 and CDR2: SGHRS, YFSETQ. The CDR3 loop is CASGTSGGNYNEQFF. In DNA form, the CDR3 reads TGCGCCAGCGGGACTAGCGGGGGGAATTACAATGAGCAGTTCTTC.

In its sample, this clonotype was seen a few times. CDR3 nucleotide sequence: TGCAGTGCTAAGGTGGGATCTGGGGCCAACGTCCTGACTTTC. This sequence encodes CSAKVGSGANVLTF. The rearrangement uses TRBV20-1 and TRBJ2-6; no reliable D call. The V gene lost 4 bases and the J gene lost 1 base, with 8 bases spanning the gap. The CDR3 runs to 14 residues. CDR1 DFQATT and CDR2 SNEGSKA come from the germline V gene (reference sequence).

The chain links TRBV10-3 to TRBJ1-3; D is uncertain. From germline, CDR1 is ENHRY and CDR2 SYGVKD. V was clipped by 2 bases and J by 4 bases, with 15 bases between them. The CDR3 runs to 16 residues. The CDR3 sequence is CAISEKRETIGNTIYF. DNA for the CDR3: TGTGCCATCAGTGAGAAGAGGGAAACCATCGGAAACACCATATATTTT.

V gene TRBV7-9 combines with J gene TRBJ2-5; TRBD1 or TRBD2 may be the D gene (5 bases each). The CDR3 length is 16 residues. CDR1 is SEHNR and CDR2 is FQNEAQ in the germline V gene (reference sequence). Trimming stripped 2 bases from V and 2 bases from J, with 15 bases between. The DNA of the CDR3 is TGTGCCAGCAGCTTAAGCTCGGGGCCGGGGCAAGAGACCCAGTACTTC. Encoded protein: CASSLSSGPGQETQYF. Complete variable domain (other parts from reference TRBV7-9 and TRBJ2-5): DTGVSQNPRHKITKRGQNVTFRCDPISEHNRLYWYRQTLGQGPEFLTYFQNEAQLEKSRLLSDRFSAERPKGSFSTLEIQRTEQGDSAMYLCASSLSSGPGQETQYFGPGTRLLVL.

A note on this clonotype: This may stem from a read error, because a much larger clone lies one nucleotide away. J is TRBJ2-5 and V is TRBV2, with D perhaps assigned TRBD1 or TRBD2 (5 bases each). From germline, CDR1 is SNHLY and CDR2 FYNNEI. Between the trimmed V and J ends, which lost 7 bases and 1 base, there was a span of 10 bases. The CDR3 contains 13 residues. The CDR3 reads CASIRGPQETQYF. The CDR3 bases are TGTGCCAGCATCCGGGGCCCCCAAGAGACCCAGTACTTC.

As concerns this clonotype: A much larger clone differs by one base, so this may be a read error. This chain joins TRBV20-1 and TRBJ2-7; D remains ambiguous. The CDR3 covers 12 residues. CDR1 and CDR2 from the germline V gene are DFQATT and SNEGSKA (reference sequence). Trimming pared 3 bases from V and 5 bases from J, leaving 11 bases between. The CDR3 loop is CSASLNSHEQYF. Written as DNA, the CDR3 is TGCAGTGCTAGCCTGAACAGCCACGAGCAGTACTTC.

The gene calls are TRBV2 and TRBJ1-1; D is uncertain. The CDR3 contains 13 residues. Trimming removed 7 bases from V and 3 bases from J, with 12 bases in between. Germline CDR1 is SNHLY and CDR2 is FYNNEI. CDR3 sequence reads: CASKLRVYTEAFF. The CDR3 nucleotides read TGTGCCAGCAAATTACGGGTTTACACTGAAGCTTTCTTT.